Listed here are 3 T cell receptor beta chains from one sample, sequenced in a study of CXCR4 blockade with PD-1 therapy in pancreatic cancer. Sequencing used immunoSEQ multiplex PCR; TCRdb keeps in-frame clones, though not all of them. The data show approximately 2,300 clones, less than 45% seen once. Sequenced material: tumor tissue. The receptors shown here come from a human donor with pancreatic ductal adenocarcinoma.

V usage is TRBV30 and J usage is TRBJ1-1; TRBD1 agrees at 7 bases. Germline V gene data show CDR1 as GTSNPN and CDR2 as SVGIG (reference sequence). The CDR3 contains 14 residues. V shed 0 bases and J 6 bases; nucleotides not matched to a gene: 7. The CDR3 reads CAWSVLGQEAEAFF. The CDR3 region has the DNA TGTGCCTGGAGTGTCCTAGGACAGGAGGCTGAAGCTTTCTTT. Combining the CDR3 with reference TRBV30 and TRBJ1-1 gives the whole variable domain SQTIHQWPATLVQPVGSPLSLECTVEGTSNPNLYWYRQAAGRGLQLLFYSVGIGQISSEVPQNLSASRPQDRQFILSSKKLLLSDSGFYLCAWSVLGQEAEAFFGQGTRLTVV.

The chain combines TRBV19 with TRBJ1-5; unclear D gene. Germline values: CDR1 LNHDA, CDR2 SQIVND (reference sequence). V was clipped by 3 bases and J by 7 bases, with 16 bases between them. This CDR3 has 15 amino acids. The DNA for the CDR3 is TGTGCCAGTAGTATTGGGAAAATTGTTGCCCAGCCCCAGCATTTT. Translating it yields CASSIGKIVAQPQHF. The variable domain in full, with the rest retrieved from reference TRBV19 and TRBJ1-5, is DGGITQSPKYLFRKEGQNVTLSCEQNLNHDAMYWYRQDPGQGLRLIYYSQIVNDFQKGDIAEGYSVSREKKESFPLTVTSAQKNPTAFYLCASSIGKIVAQPQHFGDGTRLSIL.

This clone was picked up a small number of times. The gene calls are TRBV18 and TRBJ1-1; 10 bases map to TRBD1. This CDR3 is built from 15 residues. Germline loops: CDR1 KGHSH, CDR2 LQKENI. V lost 1 base to trimming and J lost 2 bases; unmatched junction nucleotides: 1. The CDR3: CASSPRTGGNTEAFF. As DNA, the CDR3 is TGTGCCAGCTCACCACGGACAGGGGGAAACACTGAAGCTTTCTTT.